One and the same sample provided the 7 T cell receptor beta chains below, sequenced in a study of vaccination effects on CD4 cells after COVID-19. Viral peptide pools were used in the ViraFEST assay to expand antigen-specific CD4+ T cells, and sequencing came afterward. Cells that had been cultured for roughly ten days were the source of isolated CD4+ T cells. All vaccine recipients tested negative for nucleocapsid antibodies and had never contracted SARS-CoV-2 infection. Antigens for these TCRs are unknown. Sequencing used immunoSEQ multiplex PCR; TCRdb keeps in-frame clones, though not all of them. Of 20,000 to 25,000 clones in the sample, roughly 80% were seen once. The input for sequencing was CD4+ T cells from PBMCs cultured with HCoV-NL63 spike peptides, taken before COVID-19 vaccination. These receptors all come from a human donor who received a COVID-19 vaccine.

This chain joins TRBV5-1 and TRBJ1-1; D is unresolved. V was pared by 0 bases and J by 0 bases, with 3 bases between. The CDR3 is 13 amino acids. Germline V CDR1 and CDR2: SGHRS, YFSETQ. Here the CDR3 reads CASSLAVNTEAFF. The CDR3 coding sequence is TGCGCCAGCAGCTTGGCAGTGAACACTGAAGCTTTCTTT.

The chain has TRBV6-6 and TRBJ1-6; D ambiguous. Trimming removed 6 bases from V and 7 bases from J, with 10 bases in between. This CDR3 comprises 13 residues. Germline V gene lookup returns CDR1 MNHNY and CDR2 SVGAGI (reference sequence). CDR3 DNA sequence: TGTGCCAGCAGCCACCGGCAGAATTCACCCCTCCACTTT. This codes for CASSHRQNSPLHF.

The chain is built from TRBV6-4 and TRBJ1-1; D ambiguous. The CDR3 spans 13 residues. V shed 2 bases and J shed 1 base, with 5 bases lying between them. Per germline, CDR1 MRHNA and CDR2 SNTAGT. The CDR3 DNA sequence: TGTGCCAGCAGTGACGGGGAGAACACTGAAGCTTTCTTT. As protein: CASSDGENTEAFF.

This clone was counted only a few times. The CDR3 region is CATQLLQVNTEAFF. CDR3 coding DNA: TGTGCCACCCAGTTACTACAGGTGAACACTGAAGCTTTCTTT. The rearrangement uses TRBV2 and TRBJ1-1; TRBD1 is a possible D gene (5 bases). The CDR3 has 14 residues. Germline values: CDR1 SNHLY, CDR2 FYNNEI. V was cut by 10 bases and J by 0 bases, with 15 bases left in between.

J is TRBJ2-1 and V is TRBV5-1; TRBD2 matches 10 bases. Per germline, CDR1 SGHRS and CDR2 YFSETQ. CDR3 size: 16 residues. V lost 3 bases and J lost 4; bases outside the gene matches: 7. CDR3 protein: CASSSGTLAGYNEQFF. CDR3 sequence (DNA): TGCGCCAGCAGCTCCGGAACACTAGCGGGGTACAATGAGCAGTTCTTC.

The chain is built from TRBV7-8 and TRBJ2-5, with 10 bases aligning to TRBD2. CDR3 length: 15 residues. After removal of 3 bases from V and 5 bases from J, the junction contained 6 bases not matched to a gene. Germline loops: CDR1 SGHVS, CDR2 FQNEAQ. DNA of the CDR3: TGTGCCAGCAGCTTGGCTAGCGGGGGTCGGGAGACCCAGTACTTC. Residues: CASSLASGGRETQYF.

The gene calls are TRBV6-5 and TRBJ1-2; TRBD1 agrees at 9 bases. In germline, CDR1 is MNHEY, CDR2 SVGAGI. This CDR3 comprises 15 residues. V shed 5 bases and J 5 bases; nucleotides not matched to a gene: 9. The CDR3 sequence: CASSPVGQGFYGYTF. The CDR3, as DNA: TGTGCCAGCAGTCCCGTGGGACAGGGTTTTTATGGCTACACCTTC.